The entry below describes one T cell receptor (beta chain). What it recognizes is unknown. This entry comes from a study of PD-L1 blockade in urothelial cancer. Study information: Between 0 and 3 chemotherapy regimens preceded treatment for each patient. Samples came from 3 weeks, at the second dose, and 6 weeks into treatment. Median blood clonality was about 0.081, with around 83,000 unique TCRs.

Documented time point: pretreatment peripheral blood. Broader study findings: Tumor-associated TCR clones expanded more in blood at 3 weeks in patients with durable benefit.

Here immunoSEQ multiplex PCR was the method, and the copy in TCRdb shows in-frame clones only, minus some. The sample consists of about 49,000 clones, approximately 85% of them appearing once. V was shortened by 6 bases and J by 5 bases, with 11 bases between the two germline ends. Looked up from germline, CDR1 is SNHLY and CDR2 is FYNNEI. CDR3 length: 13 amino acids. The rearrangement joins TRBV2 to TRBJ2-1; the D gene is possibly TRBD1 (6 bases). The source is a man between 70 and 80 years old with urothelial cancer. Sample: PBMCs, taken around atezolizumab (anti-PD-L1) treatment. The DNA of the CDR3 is TGTGCCAGCAGCCGAGGACAGAACAATGAGCAGTTCTTC. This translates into CASSRGQNNEQFF.